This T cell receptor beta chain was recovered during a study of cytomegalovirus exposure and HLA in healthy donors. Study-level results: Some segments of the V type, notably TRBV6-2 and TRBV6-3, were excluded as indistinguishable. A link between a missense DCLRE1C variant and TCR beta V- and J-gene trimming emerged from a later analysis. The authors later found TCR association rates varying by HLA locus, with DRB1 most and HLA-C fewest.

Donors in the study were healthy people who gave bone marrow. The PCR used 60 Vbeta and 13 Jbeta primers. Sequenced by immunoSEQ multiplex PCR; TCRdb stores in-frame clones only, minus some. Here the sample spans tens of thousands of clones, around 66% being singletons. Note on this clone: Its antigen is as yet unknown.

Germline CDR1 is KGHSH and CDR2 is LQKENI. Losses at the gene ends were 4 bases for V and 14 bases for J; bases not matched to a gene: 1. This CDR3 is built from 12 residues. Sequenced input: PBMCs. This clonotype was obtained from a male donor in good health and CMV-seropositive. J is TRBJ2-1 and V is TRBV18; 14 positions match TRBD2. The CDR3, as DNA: TGTGCCAGCTCACGGGGACTAGCGGGGGAGTTCTTC. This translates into CASSRGLAGEFF.